This passage covers 8 T cell receptor beta chains from one sample sequenced in a study of response to subunit inactivated influenza vaccine. One entry per CDR3 protein results from TCRdb running MiXCR on the RT-PCR reads. The table lists about 780,000 distinct CDR3 sequences, less than 20% of them singletons, with roughly a tenth in the top ten. The input for sequencing was PBMCs from blood, taken 5 days after vaccination. These TCRs come from a man in his forties or fifties who received an inactivated influenza vaccine.

The sample holds a few counts of this clonotype. This sequence joins TRBV24-1 and TRBJ2-1; D ambiguous. The ends were cut back, 3 bases at V and 1 base at J, with 18 bases in the middle. The CDR3 runs to 18 residues. CDR1 KGHDR and CDR2 SFDVKD come from the germline V gene. The CDR3: CATSDRSKLQVSYNEQFF. CDR3 sequence (DNA): TGTGCCACCAGTGATCGCAGTAAGTTGCAGGTATCCTACAATGAGCAGTTCTTC.

This clonotype was seen a few times. Written as DNA, the CDR3 is TGCGCCAGCAGCCAAGAGGGACACTGGAACACTGAAGCTTTCTTT. It specifies CASSQEGHWNTEAFF. The gene calls are TRBV4-3 and TRBJ1-1, with a possible D match to TRBD1 (6 bases). V gave up 0 bases and J gave up 1 base, with 9 bases separating them. Germline CDR1 and CDR2: LGHNA and YSLEER. The CDR3 covers 15 residues.

The chain has TRBV20-1 and TRBJ1-2; 8 bases map to TRBD1. The germline gives CDR1 DFQATT, CDR2 SNEGSKA (reference sequence). J gave up 7 bases and V 2 bases, and 21 bases lay outside the gene matches. This CDR3 contains 18 residues. CDR3 region: CSARPPSWGDRGSGGYTF. For the CDR3, the DNA is TGCAGTGCTAGACCACCATCTTGGGGTGACAGGGGCTCTGGTGGCTACACCTTC.

The V call is TRBV5-1, the J call TRBJ2-2; tentative D call: TRBD1 (6 bases). V was pared by 2 bases and J by 7 bases, with 9 bases between. The CDR3 totals 13 residues. Germline CDR1 SGHRS, CDR2 YFSETQ. CDR3: CASSLQGGGELFF. CDR3 coding DNA: TGCGCCAGCAGCTTACAGGGCGGCGGGGAGCTGTTTTTT.

V and J are TRBV7-2 and TRBJ2-3; weak D call: TRBD2 (5 bases). V gave up 1 base and J gave up 3 bases, with 11 bases separating them. The CDR3 is made up of 15 amino acids. Germline loops: CDR1 SGHTA, CDR2 FQGNSA. The CDR3 sequence is CASSLGWERTDTQYF. Here the CDR3 DNA reads TGTGCCAGCAGCTTAGGGTGGGAGCGAACAGATACGCAGTATTTT.

DNA of the CDR3: TGCGCCAGCAGCTTCGGGGGAATAATGAACACTGAAGCTTTCTTT. Translating it yields CASSFGGIMNTEAFF. This chain joins TRBV5-1 and TRBJ1-1, with a tentative D call TRBD1 (5 bases). CDR1 is SGHRS, CDR2 YFSETQ, per germline. The CDR3 is 15 amino acids. Trimming removed 2 bases at V and 0 bases at J, with 11 bases between.

CDR3: CSARRSVRGRYTDTQYF. CDR3 nucleotide sequence: TGCAGTGCTAGACGGTCCGTCCGGGGAAGATATACAGATACGCAGTATTTT. V gene TRBV20-1 combines with J gene TRBJ2-3; tentatively, D is TRBD2 (5 bases). From germline, CDR1 is DFQATT and CDR2 SNEGSKA (reference sequence). V was cut by 2 bases and J by 3 bases, with 21 bases left in between. This CDR3 has 17 residues.

In this sample, this clonotype turned up many times. This sequence may be a read error, since a much larger clone differs from it by one base. This chain joins TRBV10-3 and TRBJ1-1, with TRBD1 identical over 8 bases. The trim removed 5 bases at V and 1 base at J, leaving 3 bases unmatched. Germline CDR1 reads ENHRY; CDR2 reads SYGVKD. This CDR3 spans 14 amino acids. The CDR3 protein is CAISNGQGNTEAFF. Written as DNA, the CDR3 is TGTGCCATCAGTAATGGACAGGGGAACACTGAAGCTTTCTTT.